This is a list of T cell receptor beta chains from one sample in a study of memory CD4+ T cells and cytomegalovirus serostatus. Data came from immunoSEQ multiplex PCR; TCRdb stores just in-frame clones and leaves some out. The sample lists about 56,000 clones; roughly 80% were seen once. The sequenced sample consisted of memory CD4+ T cells from blood. Receptors originate from an adult in good health and CMV-seronegative. Both conserved end residues are part of each CDR3. A D gene is named only where the DNA matches it firmly. Not every row has a clone size; where given, it reads once, few, many or a size class.

CDR3	DNA	V	J	D	size
CASSVGQVLLAGGPSTDTQYF	TGTGCCAGCAGCGTAGGACAGGTACTACTAGCGGGGGGGCCCAGCACAGATACGCAGTATTTT	TRBV9	TRBJ2-3	TRBD2	.
CASMARGTSLHF	TGTGCCAGCATGGCCAGGGGGACCTCCCTCCACTTT	TRBV28	TRBJ1-6	TRBD1	once
CASSLGLGSTDTQYF	TGCGCCAGCAGCTTGGGACTTGGGAGCACAGATACGCAGTATTTT	TRBV5-1	TRBJ2-3	.	.
CASSRENYGYTF	TGTGCCAGCTCCAGGGAAAACTATGGCTACACCTTC	TRBV5-6	TRBJ1-2	.	once
CASSPLDPGQGNPYEQYF	TGTGCCAGCAGCCCCCTCGATCCGGGACAGGGAAATCCCTACGAGCAGTACTTC	TRBV7-8	TRBJ2-7	TRBD1	.
CAISESNYGYTF	TGTGCCATCAGTGAGAGTAACTATGGCTACACCTTC	TRBV10-3	TRBJ1-2	.	few
CAISQGRDTEAFF	TGTGCCATCAGTCAGGGGCGGGACACTGAAGCTTTCTTT	TRBV10-3	TRBJ1-1	.	.
CASRDSGGANEKLFF	TGTGCCAGTAGGGACAGCGGAGGGGCTAATGAAAAACTGTTTTTT	TRBV19	TRBJ1-4	.	.
CASSPRTSGGQNTGELFF	TGCGCCAGCAGCCCCAGGACTAGCGGGGGACAGAACACCGGGGAGCTGTTTTTT	TRBV5-1	TRBJ2-2	TRBD2	.
CASSLTGNYAYEQYF	TGTGCCAGCAGTTTAACAGGGAACTACGCCTACGAGCAGTACTTC	TRBV6-1	TRBJ2-7	.	.
CASSAGQGEKLFF	TGTGCCAGCAGCGCGGGACAGGGAGAAAAACTGTTTTTT	TRBV2	TRBJ1-4	TRBD1	.
CASRAGNTGELFF	TGTGCCAGCAGGGCAGGGAACACCGGGGAGCTGTTTTTT	TRBV2	TRBJ2-2	.	.
CASSPTWTGSYGYTF	TGTGCCAGCAGTCCAACCTGGACAGGGAGCTATGGCTACACCTTC	TRBV28	TRBJ1-2	TRBD1	.
CASSYVEKLFF	TGTGCCAGCAGTTACGTTGAAAAACTGTTTTTT	TRBV6-6	TRBJ1-4	.	.
CSARGQSNTGELFF	TGCAGCGCAAGGGGACAGTCGAACACCGGGGAGCTGTTTTTT	TRBV29-1	TRBJ2-2	TRBD1	.
CASSQGARVKNEQYF	TGTGCCAGCAGCCAGGGGGCCCGGGTTAAAAACGAGCAGTACTTC	TRBV28	TRBJ2-7	TRBD1	few
CASSEWTLNNEQFF	TGTGCCAGCAGTGAGTGGACCCTAAACAATGAGCAGTTCTTC	TRBV2	TRBJ2-1	.	.
CASILKSKRGLSLHF	TGCGCCAGTATACTCAAATCCAAAAGGGGCTTATCCCTCCACTTT	TRBV23-1	TRBJ1-6	.	.
CASRRTYEAFF	TGTGCCAGCAGGAGGACATATGAAGCTTTCTTT	TRBV2	TRBJ1-1	.	few
CAWSHSGNTIYF	TGTGCCTGGAGCCATTCTGGAAACACCATATATTTT	TRBV30	TRBJ1-3	.	.
CASSPGLTAGIETQYF	TGTGCCAGCTCACCGGGGCTTACAGCAGGGATCGAGACCCAGTACTTC	TRBV18	TRBJ2-5	.	.